This TCR beta chain was observed in a study of blood T cell repertoires in COVID-19. Original processing notes: It was from reference gene primer amplification that nucleated cell counts were estimated. The data were produced by immunoSEQ multiplex PCR, yet TCRdb's version contains in-frame clones alone and is incomplete. V and J calls and clone size are those listed in that table; D and trimming were worked out from the DNA. The sample shows roughly 500,000 clones, roughly nine tenths of them seen only once. Trimming pared 2 bases from V and 4 bases from J, leaving 13 bases between. The CDR3 extends over 15 amino acids. From germline, CDR1 is SGHNT and CDR2 YYREEE (reference sequence). One Seattle source followed patients from active infection through their disease course.

The chain links TRBV5-4 to TRBJ1-3; D is undetermined. The TCR sequence derives from a man between 18 and 29 years old with COVID-19, enrolled during active disease. The sample consisted of peripheral blood. The DNA for the CDR3 is TGTGCCAGCAGCTTCACGGGGAGCAGGGGAAACACCATATATTTT. This codes for CASSFTGSRGNTIYF.